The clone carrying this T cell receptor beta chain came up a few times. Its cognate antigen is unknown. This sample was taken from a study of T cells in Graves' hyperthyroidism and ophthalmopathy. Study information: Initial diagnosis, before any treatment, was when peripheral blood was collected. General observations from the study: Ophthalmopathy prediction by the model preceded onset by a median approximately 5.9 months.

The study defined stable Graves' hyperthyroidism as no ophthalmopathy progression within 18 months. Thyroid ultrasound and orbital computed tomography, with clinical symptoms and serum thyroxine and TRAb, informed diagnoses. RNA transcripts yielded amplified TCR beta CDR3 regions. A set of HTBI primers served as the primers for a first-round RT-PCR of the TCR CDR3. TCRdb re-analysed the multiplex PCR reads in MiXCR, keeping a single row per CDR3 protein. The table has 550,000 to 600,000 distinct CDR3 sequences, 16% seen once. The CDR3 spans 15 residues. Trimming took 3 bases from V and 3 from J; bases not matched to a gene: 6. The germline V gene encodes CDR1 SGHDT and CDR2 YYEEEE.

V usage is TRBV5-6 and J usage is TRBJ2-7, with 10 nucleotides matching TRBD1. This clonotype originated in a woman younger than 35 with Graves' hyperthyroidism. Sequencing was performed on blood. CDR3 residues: CASSYSGQGIYEQYF. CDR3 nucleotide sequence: TGTGCCAGCAGCTACTCGGGACAGGGGATCTACGAGCAGTACTTC.